This T cell receptor (beta chain) was recorded in a study of blood T cell repertoires in COVID-19. Overall study: Acute and convalescent COVID-19 specimens originated in the United States, Italy and Spain.

This clone was found once. Per the authors' pipeline: Amplification of reference gene primers provided the estimated nucleated cell counts. Sequenced by immunoSEQ multiplex PCR; TCRdb stores in-frame clones only, minus some. V and J calls and clone size are those listed in that table; D and trimming were worked out from the DNA. The sample holds around 65,000 clones, roughly 81% seen once. CDR3 length: 14 amino acids. V dropped 3 bases and J dropped 5; count of bases not matched to a gene: 5. CDR1 is SGDLS and CDR2 is YYNGEE in the germline V gene. Sequenced: peripheral blood. The sequence derives from a human donor in a cohort sampled during active COVID-19. The gene calls are TRBV9 and TRBJ2-1, with 7 bases identical to TRBD2. The CDR3 DNA reads TGTGCCAGCAGCGGTAGCGGGTCCAACAATGAGCAGTTCTTC. Amino acids: CASSGSGSNNEQFF.